Listed here is a single TCR beta chain. Its antigen is unknown. Within one base of it there is no much larger clone, and no base qualities were kept. The sample carries other DNA sequences with the same CDR3. This specimen comes from a study of CD8+ T cells in alopecia areata listed by TCRdb under 2018. Regarding the research as a whole: The treated patients, all with moderate-to-severe alopecia areata, were enrolled in an open-label pilot trial of oral tofacitinib given at 5 to 10 mg twice daily. Clonality in the scalp was compared among normal scalp (n=4), patchy alopecia areata scalp (n=8), and alopecia totalis/universalis scalp (n=8). In both human patients and the C3H/HeJ mouse model, the study applied high-throughput TCRbeta sequencing to look at T cell clonal expansion in alopecia areata. Patients received tofacitinib for 6 to 18 months and were then followed off drug for 6 months to check for delayed response and recurrence. Scalp tissue and sorted CD4+ and CD8+ peripheral blood T cells from patchy and totalis/universalis alopecia areata patients and from healthy controls were covered by human TCRbeta sequencing. TCRbeta CDR3 regions were amplified by immunoSEQ multiplex PCR with 35 Vbeta forward and 13 Jbeta reverse primers. The SALT score, which quantifies the percentage of affected scalp surface area, was used to measure disease severity in treated patients. RNA came from the PAXgene miRNA kit for fixed scalp, the miRNeasy kit for PBMCs, and the RNeasy kit for mouse skin. Patients on tofacitinib were biopsied at baseline and after 4 and 24 weeks of treatment, and several of the patients also had a later scalp biopsy.

In the paper's terms, the time point label means: less than 30 weeks on oral tofacitinib. The treatment or condition label, read with the paper, signifies: oral pan-JAK inhibitor, 5-10 mg twice daily. Peripheral blood and lesional scalp punch biopsies were obtained from patients with alopecia areata. PBMCs were isolated by density centrifugation and stained for CD3, CD4 and CD8, after which CD4+ and CD8+ T cells were sorted on a FACSAria. V is reduced by 5 bases and J by 5 bases, leaving a spacing of 6 bases between them. The cysteine opens and the phenylalanine closes a CDR3 of 11 amino acids. Only the CDR3 DNA is retained, 33 bases long and in frame from the first base. Looking up the germline V gene (reference sequence) yields CDR1 SEHNR and CDR2 FQNEAQ. The library was generated by the immunoSEQ multiplex PCR assay. To provide template for TCR sequencing, every sample had RNA extracted and reverse transcribed into cDNA. SuperScript III was used to make first-strand cDNA, primed with a 2:1 mix of oligo-dT and random hexamers. A synthetic immune receptor repertoire was used to assess amplification bias, and residual bias was removed computationally. As for how the authors treated the data: Raw reads were preprocessed for error removal, and CDR3 was defined according to IMGT conventions as running from the conserved cysteine to phenylalanine. To get clonality, Shannon entropy was normalized by log2 of the number of productive unique TCRs and the result was subtracted from 1. Scalp TCRbeta sequences were cross-referenced with sorted blood CD4 and CD8 repertoires so that the CD4 or CD8 identity of scalp clones could be inferred. What TCRdb holds here is the immuneACCESS table cut down to in-frame rearrangements. Part of the clones is not present; checked against another copy, under half of the missing clones reflect an unresolved V gene, and the others are unexplained. V and J calls and clone size come straight from that table; D and trimming were deduced from the DNA. The sample table holds more than 150,000 clones, of which roughly 61% were seen once. Roughly 12% of the sample lies in the top ten.

Study-wide conclusions, independent of this receptor: Higher clonality and more expanded CD8+ clones were observed in lesional scalp than in normal scalp, particularly in alopecia totalis/universalis, a finding suggestive of antigenic drive. Tofacitinib significantly decreased scalp clonality and the number of expanded CD8+ clones among the top 100 scalp clones. The treated cohort was small, with a single nonresponder, so links between baseline CD8+ expansion and response need larger studies. TCR sequences shared between patients were less clear than in mice, possibly partly because of HLA diversity in the patient population. Resident alphabeta T cells in normal human skin are also sequenced, complicating scalp TCR repertoire analysis, unlike mouse skin dominated by gammadelta T cells. During tofacitinib treatment, many expanded lesional clones stuck around in both scalp and blood, and this persistence may partly explain why relapse happens after treatment is stopped.

In this chain, TRBV7-9 is recombined with TRBJ2-5; the D gene is unclear. Sequencing was performed on CD8+ T cells sorted from blood, taken at week 24, from a patient treated with tofacitinib. This sequence was found in a human donor with alopecia areata. For the CDR3, the sequence is CASSPGETQYF. The DNA sequence reads TGTGCCAGCAGCCCCGGGGAGACCCAGTACTTC.